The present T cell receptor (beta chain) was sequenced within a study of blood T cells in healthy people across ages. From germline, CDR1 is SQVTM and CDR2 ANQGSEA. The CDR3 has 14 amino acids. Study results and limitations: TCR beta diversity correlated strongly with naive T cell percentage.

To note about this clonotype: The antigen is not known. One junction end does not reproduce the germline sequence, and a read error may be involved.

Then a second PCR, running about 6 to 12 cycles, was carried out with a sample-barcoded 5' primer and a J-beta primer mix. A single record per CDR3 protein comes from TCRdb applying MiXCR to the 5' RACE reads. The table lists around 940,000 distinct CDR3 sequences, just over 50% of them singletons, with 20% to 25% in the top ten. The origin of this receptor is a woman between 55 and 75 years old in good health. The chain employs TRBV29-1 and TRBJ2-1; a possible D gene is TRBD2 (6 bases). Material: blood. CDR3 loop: CSAPLGSSWSEQFF. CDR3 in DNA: TGCAGCGCACCTCTCGGGAGTTCGTGGTCGGAGCAGTTTTTC.